This is a list of T cell receptor beta chains from one sample in a study of sequential checkpoint blockade in melanoma. Some clones are missing from TCRdb's copy, which holds only in-frame ones; the method was immunoSEQ multiplex PCR. The profile shows roughly 8,400 clones, around nine tenths of them singletons. Sequencing used CD8+ T cells sorted from blood (inferred from file names), obtained from a patient given nivolumab and ipilimumab in sequence. The receptors were sampled from a human donor with melanoma. Each CDR3 is given with its conserved first and last residue. Fields, in order: D gene, clone size, V gene, J gene, CDR3 protein, CDR3 DNA. A D gene is named only where the DNA matches it firmly. Not every row has a clone size; where given, it reads once, few, many or a size class.

>TRBD1|large|TRBV6-5|TRBJ1-2
CASSLGQGNNGYTF
TGTGCCAGCAGTTTGGGACAGGGGAATAATGGCTACACCTTC
>NA|NA|TRBV27|TRBJ1-5
CASSYQGEQPQHF
TGTGCCAGCAGTTATCAGGGCGAACAGCCCCAGCATTTT
>NA|NA|TRBV9|TRBJ1-1
CASSAGEDTEAFF
TGTGCCAGCAGCGCCGGTGAAGACACTGAAGCTTTCTTT
>NA|NA|TRBV9|TRBJ1-5
CASSVGTGTSNQPQHF
TGTGCCAGCAGCGTGGGCACAGGGACGAGCAATCAGCCCCAGCATTTT
>TRBD1|NA|TRBV7-2|TRBJ2-5
CASSAWDRAETQYF
TGTGCCAGCAGCGCATGGGACAGGGCAGAGACCCAGTACTTC
>TRBD1|NA|TRBV5-4|TRBJ1-1
CASSNQGVVTEAFF
TGTGCCAGCAGCAATCAGGGGGTCGTCACTGAAGCTTTCTTT
>NA|NA|TRBV9|TRBJ2-7
CASSVGQRNSYEQYF
TGTGCCAGCAGCGTGGGGCAGCGAAACTCCTACGAGCAGTACTTC
>NA|NA|TRBV27|TRBJ1-4
CASSFLGQLGNEKLFF
TGTGCCAGCAGTTTTCTCGGACAGCTTGGTAATGAAAAACTGTTTTTT
>NA|NA|TRBV2|TRBJ1-1
CASSWGGTEAFF
TGTGCCAGCAGTTGGGGAGGCACTGAAGCTTTCTTT
>NA|NA|TRBV10-3|TRBJ1-2
CAAKTDYYGYTF
TGTGCCGCGAAAACGGACTACTATGGCTACACCTTC
>TRBD1|NA|TRBV4-1|TRBJ1-5
CASSSRGTADQPQHF
TGCGCCAGCAGCTCCCGCGGGACAGCAGATCAGCCCCAGCATTTT
>TRBD1|NA|TRBV27|TRBJ1-2
CASRISLGTVFGYTF
TGTGCCAGCCGAATCTCTCTGGGGACAGTGTTTGGCTACACCTTC
>TRBD1|NA|TRBV28|TRBJ1-2
CASSSPRRQGADGYTF
TGTGCCAGCAGCTCTCCCCGACGACAGGGGGCGGATGGCTACACCTTC
>TRBD1|few|TRBV19|TRBJ1-1
CASKSPGQVNTEAFF
TGTGCCAGCAAAAGTCCGGGACAGGTGAACACTGAAGCTTTCTTT
>TRBD2|NA|TRBV28|TRBJ2-7
CASSLSISGGVEQYF
TGTGCCAGCAGTTTAAGTATCTCGGGAGGAGTCGAGCAGTACTTC
>NA|NA|TRBV10-3|TRBJ1-4
CAISDLGRPNEKLFF
TGTGCCATCAGCGACCTGGGCCGTCCTAATGAAAAACTGTTTTTT
>TRBD1|NA|TRBV14|TRBJ1-1
CASSPFGQGAFTEAFF
TGTGCCAGCAGCCCGTTTGGACAGGGGGCCTTCACTGAAGCTTTCTTT
>NA|NA|TRBV6-5|TRBJ1-2
CASSYSDRPFGYTF
TGTGCCAGCAGTTACAGTGACAGGCCCTTCGGCTACACCTTC
>NA|NA|TRBV7-3|TRBJ1-1
CASSLVPGPEAFF
TGTGCCAGCAGCTTAGTCCCAGGGCCGGAAGCTTTCTTT
>TRBD1|NA|TRBV28|TRBJ1-3
CASSSQGGRWNTIYF
TGTGCCAGCAGTTCACAGGGGGGCCGGTGGAACACCATATATTTT
>TRBD1|NA|TRBV7-6|TRBJ2-7
CASSPAGTGGHEQYF
TGTGCCAGCAGCCCCGCCGGGACAGGGGGCCACGAGCAGTACTTC
>TRBD1|NA|TRBV5-4|TRBJ2-7
CASRDRGGEQYF
TGTGCCAGCAGGGACAGGGGAGGCGAGCAGTACTTC
>NA|NA|TRBV10-2|TRBJ1-1
CASSEWAGPNTEAFF
TGCGCCAGCAGTGAGTGGGCAGGCCCGAACACTGAAGCTTTCTTT
>NA|NA|TRBV27|TRBJ2-1
CASSPSGEPNNEQFF
TGTGCCAGCAGTCCCTCGGGAGAGCCCAACAATGAGCAGTTCTTC
>NA|once|TRBV5-1|TRBJ1-5
CASSLDGAPYQPQHF
TGCGCCAGCAGCTTGGATGGGGCTCCCTATCAGCCCCAGCATTTT
>TRBD1|NA|TRBV11-2|TRBJ1-2
CASSPGQADYGYTF
TGTGCCAGCAGCCCCGGACAGGCAGACTATGGCTACACCTTC
>NA|NA|TRBV5-1|TRBJ1-5
CASSFDSFGNQPQHF
TGCGCCAGCAGCTTTGACAGCTTCGGGAATCAGCCCCAGCATTTT
>NA|NA|TRBV6-1|TRBJ2-7
CASSEAWGWVSYEQYF
TGTGCCAGCAGTGAAGCATGGGGCTGGGTTAGCTACGAGCAGTACTTC
>TRBD1|NA|TRBV30|TRBJ2-7
CAWSLGADRAYEQYF
TGTGCCTGGAGTTTGGGGGCTGACAGGGCATACGAGCAGTACTTC
>TRBD1|NA|TRBV19|TRBJ1-1
CASSLGQGGHTEAFF
TGTGCCAGTAGTTTGGGACAGGGGGGCCACACTGAAGCTTTCTTT
>TRBD1|NA|TRBV2|TRBJ2-7
CATLKTTNSGTGVLTYEQYF
TGTGCCACCCTCAAAACAACTAATAGCGGGACAGGGGTCTTAACCTACGAGCAGTACTTC
>TRBD1|NA|TRBV29-1|TRBJ1-1
CSARQGPNTEAFF
TGCAGCGCCCGACAGGGGCCGAACACTGAAGCTTTCTTT
>NA|NA|TRBV5-1|TRBJ1-4
CASSDREYNEKLFF
TGCGCCAGCAGCGACCGGGAATATAATGAAAAACTGTTTTTT
>TRBD2|NA|TRBV9|TRBJ2-3
CASSPLAGEGSDTQYF
TGTGCCAGCAGCCCACTAGCGGGAGAGGGCTCAGATACGCAGTATTTT